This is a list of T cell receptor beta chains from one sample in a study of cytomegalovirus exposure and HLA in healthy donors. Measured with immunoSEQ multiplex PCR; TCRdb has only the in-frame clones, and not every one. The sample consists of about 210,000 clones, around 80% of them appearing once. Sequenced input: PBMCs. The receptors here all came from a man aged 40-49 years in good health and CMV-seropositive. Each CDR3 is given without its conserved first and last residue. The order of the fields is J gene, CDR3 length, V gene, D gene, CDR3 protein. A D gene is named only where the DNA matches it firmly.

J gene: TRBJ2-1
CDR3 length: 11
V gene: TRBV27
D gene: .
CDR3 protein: ASSSTGNNEQF

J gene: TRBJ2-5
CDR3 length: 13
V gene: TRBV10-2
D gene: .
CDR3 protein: ASRTGRGAQETQY

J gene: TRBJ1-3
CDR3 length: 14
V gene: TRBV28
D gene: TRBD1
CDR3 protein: ASRPQGARDGNTIY

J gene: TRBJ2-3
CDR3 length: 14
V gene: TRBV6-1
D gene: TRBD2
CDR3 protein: ASSAFSMGGPDTQY

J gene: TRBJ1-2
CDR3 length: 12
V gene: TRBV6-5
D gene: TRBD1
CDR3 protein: ASSYRGPNYGYT

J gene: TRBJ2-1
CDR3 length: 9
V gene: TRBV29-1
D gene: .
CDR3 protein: SVGRGDEQF

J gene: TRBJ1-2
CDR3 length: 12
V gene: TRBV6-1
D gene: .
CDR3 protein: ASSENEGGYGYT

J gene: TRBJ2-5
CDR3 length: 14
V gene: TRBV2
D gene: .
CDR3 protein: ASSENPGRPGETQY

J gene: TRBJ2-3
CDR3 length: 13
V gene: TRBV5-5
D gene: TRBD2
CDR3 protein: ASSVSGIGSDTQY

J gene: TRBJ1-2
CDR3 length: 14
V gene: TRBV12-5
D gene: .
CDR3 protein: ASGFQGYGFDYGYT

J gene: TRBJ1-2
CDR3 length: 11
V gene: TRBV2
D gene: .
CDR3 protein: ASITQGIYGYT

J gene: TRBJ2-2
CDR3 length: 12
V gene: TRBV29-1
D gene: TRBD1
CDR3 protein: SVGDRGTTGELF

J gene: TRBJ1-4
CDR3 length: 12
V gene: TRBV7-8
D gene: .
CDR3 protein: ASSPSRVIEKLF

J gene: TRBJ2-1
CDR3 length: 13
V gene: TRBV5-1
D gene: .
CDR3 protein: ASSLVSGEYNEQF

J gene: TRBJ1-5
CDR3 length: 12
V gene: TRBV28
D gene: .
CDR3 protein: ASSFSGGGQPQH

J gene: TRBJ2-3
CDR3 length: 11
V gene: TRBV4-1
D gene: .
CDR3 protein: ASSPKPSGTQY

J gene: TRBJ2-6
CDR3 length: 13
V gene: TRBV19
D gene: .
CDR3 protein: ASSPGYSGANVLT

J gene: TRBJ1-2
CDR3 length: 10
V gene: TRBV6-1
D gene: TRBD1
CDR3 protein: ASSTGVDGYT

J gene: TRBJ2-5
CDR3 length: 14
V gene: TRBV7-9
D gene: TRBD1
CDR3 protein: ASSYIRDRGHETQY

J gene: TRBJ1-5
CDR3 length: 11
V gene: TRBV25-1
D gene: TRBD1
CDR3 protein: ASSDHRGQPQH

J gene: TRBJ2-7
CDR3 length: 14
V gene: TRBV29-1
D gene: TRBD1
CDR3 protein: SVEGDRSSSSYEQY

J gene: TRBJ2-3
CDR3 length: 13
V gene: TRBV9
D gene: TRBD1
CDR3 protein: ASSVVGTGEDTQY

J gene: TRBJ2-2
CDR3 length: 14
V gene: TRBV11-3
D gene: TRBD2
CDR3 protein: ASSPTSGRGTGELF

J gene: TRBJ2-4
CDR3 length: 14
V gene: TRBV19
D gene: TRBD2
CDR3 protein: ASSILLAGVVNIQY

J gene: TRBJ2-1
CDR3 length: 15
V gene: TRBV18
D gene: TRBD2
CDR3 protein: ASSPPGLAGPYNEQF

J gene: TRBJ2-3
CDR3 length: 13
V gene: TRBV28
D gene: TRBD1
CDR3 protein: ASSLSDRDTDTQY

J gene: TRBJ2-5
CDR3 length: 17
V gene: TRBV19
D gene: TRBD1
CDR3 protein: ASTPGTGHNLWYQETQY

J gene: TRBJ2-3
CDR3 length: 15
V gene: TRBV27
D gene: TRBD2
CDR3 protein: ASSLLGLGTKSDTQY

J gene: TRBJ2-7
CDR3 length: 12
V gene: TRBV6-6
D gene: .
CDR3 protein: ASSHFGTTYEQY

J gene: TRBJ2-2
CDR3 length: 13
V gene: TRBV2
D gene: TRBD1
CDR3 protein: ASNGRGQYSGELF

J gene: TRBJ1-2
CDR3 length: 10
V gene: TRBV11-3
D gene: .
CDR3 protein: ASSLVGRGYT